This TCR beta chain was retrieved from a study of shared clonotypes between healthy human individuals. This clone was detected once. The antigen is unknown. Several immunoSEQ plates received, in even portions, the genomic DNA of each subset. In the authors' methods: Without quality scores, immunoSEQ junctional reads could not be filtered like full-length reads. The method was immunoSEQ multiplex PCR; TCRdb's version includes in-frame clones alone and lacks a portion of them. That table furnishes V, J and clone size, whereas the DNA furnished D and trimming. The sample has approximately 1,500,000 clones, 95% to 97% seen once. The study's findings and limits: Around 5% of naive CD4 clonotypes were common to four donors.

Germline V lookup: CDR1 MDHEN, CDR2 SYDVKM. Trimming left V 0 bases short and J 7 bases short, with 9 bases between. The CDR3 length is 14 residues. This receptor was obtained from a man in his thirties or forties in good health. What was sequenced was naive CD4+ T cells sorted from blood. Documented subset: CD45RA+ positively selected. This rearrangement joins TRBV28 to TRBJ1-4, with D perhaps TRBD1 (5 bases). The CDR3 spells CASSLWAGTEKLFF. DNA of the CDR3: TGTGCCAGCAGTTTATGGGCAGGGACTGAAAAACTGTTTTTT.